One and the same sample provided the 12 T cell receptor beta chains below, sequenced in a study of OX40 agonist ivuxolimab in advanced cancers. TCRdb's table, derived via immunoSEQ multiplex PCR, lists solely in-frame clones and lacks some. The sample consists of over 55,000 clones, approximately 80% of them appearing once. The material was CD4+ or CD8+ T cells sorted from blood, obtained in a trial of the OX40 agonist ivuxolimab. The origin of the receptors is an adult with an advanced solid tumor such as melanoma, head and neck, liver or kidney cancer.

This chain's CDR3 is CASSSGPHQPQHF. As DNA, the CDR3 is TGTGCCAGCAGCTCGGGGCCCCATCAGCCCCAGCATTTT. V usage is TRBV7-9 and J usage is TRBJ1-5, with a possible D match to TRBD1 (5 bases). This CDR3 region has 13 residues. Per the germline V gene, CDR1 is SEHNR and CDR2 is FQNEAQ (reference sequence). Trimming stripped 4 bases from V and 5 bases from J, with 9 bases between.

The CDR3 DNA follows: TGTGCCACCAGCAAAGGACTGAGGGGCTACACCTTC. This codes for CATSKGLRGYTF. This rearrangement joins TRBV15 to TRBJ1-2; D unresolved. Per germline, CDR1 LNHNV and CDR2 YYDKDF (reference sequence). The V end lost 4 bases, the J end lost 8 bases, and 11 bases lay between the germline ends. The CDR3 runs to 12 residues.

This chain connects TRBV18 to TRBJ1-1, with D perhaps matching TRBD1 (5 bases). CDR1 is KGHSH and CDR2 is LQKENI in the germline V gene. Trimming pared 4 bases from V and 3 bases from J, leaving 18 bases between. This CDR3 is 16 amino acids long. The CDR3 DNA reads TGTGCCAGCTCACAACGGGACGGCAACCACGACACTGAAGCTTTCTTT. Amino acid sequence: CASSQRDGNHDTEAFF. Filled out from reference TRBV18 and TRBJ1-1, the complete variable domain reads NAGVMQNPRHLVRRRGQEARLRCSPMKGHSHVYWYRQLPEEGLKFMVYLQKENIIDESGMPKERFSAEFPKEGPSILRIQQVVRGDSAAYFCASSQRDGNHDTEAFFGQGTRLTVV.

The chain recombines TRBV29-1 with TRBJ2-3, with a tentative D call TRBD1 (6 bases). This CDR3 is built from 14 residues. The germline V gene encodes CDR1 SQVTM and CDR2 ANQGSEA. The germline V and J ends were trimmed by 7 bases and 0 bases, with 14 bases remaining between them. CDR3 sequence reads: CSGRTASSTDTQYF. CDR3 nucleotides: TGCAGCGGGAGGACAGCCTCTAGCACAGATACGCAGTATTTT.

This sequence joins TRBV5-6 and TRBJ2-3; 11 positions match TRBD1. CDR1 is SGHDT, CDR2 YYEEEE, per germline. Trimming at V came to 4 bases and at J to 3 bases, leaving 4 bases not matched to a gene. The length of the CDR3 is 15 residues. The CDR3 sequence: CASSGGQGATDTQYF. CDR3 coding DNA: TGTGCCAGCAGCGGAGGACAGGGGGCGACAGATACGCAGTATTTT.

The genes are TRBV7-3 and TRBJ2-3; unclear D gene. This CDR3 is 13 amino acids long. Trimming stripped 3 bases from V and 1 base from J, with 5 bases between. Looked up from germline, CDR1 is SGHTA and CDR2 is FQGTGA. CDR3 region: CASSFQRTDTQYF. The CDR3 bases are TGTGCCAGCAGCTTTCAGCGCACAGATACGCAGTATTTT.

The rearrangement joins TRBV28 to TRBJ2-3; unclear D gene. This CDR3 has 16 residues. Trimming took off 7 bases at V and 0 bases at J, with 17 bases between the two ends. Germline assignment: CDR1 MDHEN and CDR2 SYDVKM. The CDR3 spells CASIMRPGISTDTQYF. The CDR3 nucleotides read TGTGCCAGCATCATGAGGCCGGGTATTAGCACAGATACGCAGTATTTT.

J is TRBJ1-4 and V is TRBV15; tentatively, D is TRBD1 (6 bases). The germline V gene has CDR1 LNHNV and CDR2 YYDKDF (reference sequence). V was clipped by 3 bases and J by 0 bases, with 14 bases between them. The CDR3 has 17 residues. The CDR3 coding sequence is TGTGCCACCAGCAGGGTGGGACAACGCGCAACTAATGAAAAACTGTTTTTT. Its protein is CATSRVGQRATNEKLFF.

The chain links TRBV9 to TRBJ1-1; unclear D gene. V was cut by 4 bases and J by 0 bases, with 10 bases left in between. This CDR3 has 14 residues. Germline CDR1 SGDLS, CDR2 YYNGEE. CDR3 residues: CASSSRTVNTEAFF. As DNA, the CDR3 is TGTGCCAGCAGCTCCCGGACGGTGAACACTGAAGCTTTCTTT.

The CDR3 reads CASSSTSDGTLYEQYV. CDR3 DNA sequence: TGTGCCAGCAGTTCAACAAGCGATGGGACCCTCTACGAGCAGTACGTC. The chain employs TRBV6-5 and TRBJ2-7, with D perhaps matching TRBD1 or TRBD2 (5 bases each). Trimming took off 4 bases at V and 3 bases at J, with 19 bases between the two ends. This CDR3 region has 16 residues. Germline V CDR1 and CDR2: MNHEY, SVGAGI.

The rearrangement uses TRBV5-8 and TRBJ1-2; 7 nucleotides line up with TRBD1. Losses at the gene ends were 4 bases for V and 8 bases for J; bases not matched to a gene: 14. The CDR3 extends over 15 amino acids. Per the germline V gene, CDR1 is SGHTS and CDR2 is YDEGEE. The chain's CDR3 is CASSTRRQGPRGYTF. The CDR3 DNA is TGTGCCAGCAGCACCCGGCGACAGGGACCAAGGGGCTACACCTTC.

This chain links TRBV14 with TRBJ2-7; TRBD1 matches 7 bases. V lost 5 bases to trimming and J lost 2 bases; unmatched junction nucleotides: 9. This CDR3 contains 15 residues. Germline V lookup: CDR1 SGHDN, CDR2 FVKESK. CDR3 DNA: TGTGCCAGCAGCGGATACAGGGGACGCCCCTACGAGCAGTACTTC. It is translated as CASSGYRGRPYEQYF.